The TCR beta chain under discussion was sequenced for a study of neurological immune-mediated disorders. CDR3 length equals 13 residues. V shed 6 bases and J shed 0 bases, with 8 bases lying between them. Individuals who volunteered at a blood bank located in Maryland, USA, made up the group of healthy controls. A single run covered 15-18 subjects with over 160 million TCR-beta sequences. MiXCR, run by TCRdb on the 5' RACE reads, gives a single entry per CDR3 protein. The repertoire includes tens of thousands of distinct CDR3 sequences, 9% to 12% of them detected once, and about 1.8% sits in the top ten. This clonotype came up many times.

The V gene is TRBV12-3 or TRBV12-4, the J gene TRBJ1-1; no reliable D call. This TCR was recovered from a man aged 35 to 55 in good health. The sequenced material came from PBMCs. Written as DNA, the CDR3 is TGTGCCAGCAGAACCACAGTGAACACTGAAGCTTTCTTT. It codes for CASRTTVNTEAFF.